This record covers a single T cell receptor beta chain. Assay used: immunoSEQ multiplex PCR; TCRdb lists only in-frame clones, some missing. Among 650,000 to 800,000 clones listed, approximately 77% were seen once. This entry is derived from a study of shared clonotypes between healthy human individuals. CDR1 and CDR2 from the germline V gene are SGHAT and FQNNGV. Trimming pared 5 bases from V and 2 bases from J, leaving 9 bases between. This CDR3 is 14 amino acids long. The source of this sequence is a woman aged 30 to 39 in good health. Sequencing was performed on memory CD4+ T cells sorted from blood. As to subset: CD45RA-negative fraction. The gene calls are TRBV11-2 and TRBJ2-2; maybe TRBD1 (6 bases). CDR3 residues: CASSVQGNTGELFF. CDR3 bases: TGTGCCAGCAGCGTACAGGGAAACACCGGGGAGCTGTTTTTT.